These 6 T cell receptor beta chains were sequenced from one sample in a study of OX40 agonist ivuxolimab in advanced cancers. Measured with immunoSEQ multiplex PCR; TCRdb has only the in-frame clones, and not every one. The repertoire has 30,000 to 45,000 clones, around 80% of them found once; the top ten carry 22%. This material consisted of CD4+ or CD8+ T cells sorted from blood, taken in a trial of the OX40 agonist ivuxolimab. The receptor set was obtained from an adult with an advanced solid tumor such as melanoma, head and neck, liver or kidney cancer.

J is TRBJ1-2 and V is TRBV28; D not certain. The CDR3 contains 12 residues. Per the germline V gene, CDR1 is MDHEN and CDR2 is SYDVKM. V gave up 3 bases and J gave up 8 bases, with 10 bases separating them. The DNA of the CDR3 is TGTGCCAGCAGTTTGGACCCTCGGGGCTACACCTTC. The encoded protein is CASSLDPRGYTF.

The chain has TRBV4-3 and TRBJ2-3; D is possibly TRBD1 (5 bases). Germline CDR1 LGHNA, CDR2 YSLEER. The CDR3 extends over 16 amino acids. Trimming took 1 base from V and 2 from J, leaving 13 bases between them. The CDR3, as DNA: TGCGCCAGCAGCCAAGCTGGACACCCGATCACAGATACGCAGTATTTT. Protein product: CASSQAGHPITDTQYF.

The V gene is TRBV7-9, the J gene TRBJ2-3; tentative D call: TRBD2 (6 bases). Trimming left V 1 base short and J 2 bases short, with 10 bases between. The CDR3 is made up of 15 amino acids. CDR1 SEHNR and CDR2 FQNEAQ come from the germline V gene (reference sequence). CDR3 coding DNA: TGTGCCAGCAGCTTAGTGGCGGGGAACACAGATACGCAGTATTTT. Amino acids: CASSLVAGNTDTQYF.

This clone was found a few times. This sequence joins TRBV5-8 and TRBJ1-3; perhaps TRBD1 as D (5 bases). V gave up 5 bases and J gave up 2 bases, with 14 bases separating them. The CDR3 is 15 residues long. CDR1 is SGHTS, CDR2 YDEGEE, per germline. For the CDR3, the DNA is TGTGCCAGCAGTTCGAGCGGGGCGGCTGGAAACACCATATATTTT. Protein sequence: CASSSSGAAGNTIYF.

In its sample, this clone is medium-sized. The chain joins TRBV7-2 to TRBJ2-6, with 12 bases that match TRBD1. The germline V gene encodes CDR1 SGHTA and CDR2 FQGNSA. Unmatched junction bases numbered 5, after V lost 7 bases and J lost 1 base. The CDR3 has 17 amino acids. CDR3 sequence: CASIPGQGASGANVLTF. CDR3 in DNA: TGTGCCAGCATCCCGGGACAGGGGGCTTCTGGGGCCAACGTCCTGACTTTC.

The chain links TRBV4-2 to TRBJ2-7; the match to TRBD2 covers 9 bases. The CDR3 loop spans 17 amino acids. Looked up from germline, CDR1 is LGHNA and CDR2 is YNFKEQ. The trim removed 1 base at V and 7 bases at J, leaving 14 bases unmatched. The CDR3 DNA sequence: TGTGCCAGCAGCCAAGCGCTAGCGGGACTTACCCCGAGTGAGCAGTACTTC. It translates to CASSQALAGLTPSEQYF.